The TCR beta chain described here comes from a study of human T cells and chemical hapten exposure. For the study at large: Throughout the approximately 24-week study, diphenylcyclopropenone was applied weekly to the patients' scalps. Variability of per-sample TCR yields stemmed mainly from small differences in pooled library volume.

TCRdb called the RACE reads again in MiXCR, with one record for every CDR3 protein. Here the sample spans a few hundred thousand distinct CDR3 sequences, approximately 7.5% being singletons. The time point denotes: pre-sensitization, week 0. This sample's treatment: therapeutic diphenylcyclopropenone sensitization with weekly scalp DPC. This clonotype was detected a few times. The antigen is not known. Notes on the study in general: There was a positive correlation between PT1 expanded TCR counts and patch test score. TCRs whose frequency exceeded 1 in 1000 remained the same following DPC sensitization.

Trimming at V came to 3 bases and at J to 5 bases, leaving 9 bases not matched to a gene. Germline assignment: CDR1 SGHKS and CDR2 YYEKEE (reference sequence). This CDR3 has 16 amino acids. This clonotype was obtained from a man younger than 35 with alopecia areata. Some clones in this sample may be carry-over from other donors' samples. This chain connects TRBV5-5 to TRBJ2-5, with 11 bases matching TRBD2. The sequencing here drew on whole blood, taken in connection with sensitization to the hapten diphenylcyclopropenone (DPC). The CDR3 sequence is CASSSPTSGATETQYF. Here the CDR3 DNA reads TGTGCCAGCAGCTCCCCGACTAGCGGGGCGACTGAGACCCAGTACTTC.